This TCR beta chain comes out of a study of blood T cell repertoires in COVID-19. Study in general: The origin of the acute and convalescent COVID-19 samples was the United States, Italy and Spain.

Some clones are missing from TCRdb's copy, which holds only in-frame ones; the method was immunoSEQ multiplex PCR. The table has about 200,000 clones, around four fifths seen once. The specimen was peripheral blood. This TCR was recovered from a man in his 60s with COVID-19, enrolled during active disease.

In nucleotides, the CDR3 is TGTGCCAGCAGACAGATCACAGATACGCAGTATTTT. The encoded protein is CASRQITDTQYF. The chain recombines TRBV7-2 with TRBJ2-3, with D unclear. CDR3 length: 12 amino acids. Germline CDR1 SGHTA, CDR2 FQGNSA. V was pared by 6 bases and J by 2 bases, with 6 bases between.